Described below is a single TCR beta chain sequence and its context. Clones were read by immunoSEQ multiplex PCR, and TCRdb kept only the in-frame ones, dropping some. Of some 200,000 clones listed, more than 75% are singletons. The sample originates from a study of blood T cell repertoires in COVID-19. The overall study: The United States, Italy and Spain were the sources of the acute and convalescent COVID-19 samples. T cells, B-cell-depleted T cells, or PBMCs provided the cDNA or gDNA that served as material.

Germline V gene lookup returns CDR1 SGHTS and CDR2 YDEGEE. The V segment lost 4 bases and the J segment 3 bases; nucleotides outside the gene matches: 7. The CDR3 loop spans 15 amino acids. The sequenced material came from peripheral blood. The chain combines TRBV5-8 with TRBJ1-5; 7 nucleotides align to TRBD1. The sequence was obtained from a man aged 80 or over with acute or convalescent COVID-19. CDR3 residues: CASSPRQGTNQPQHF. CDR3 coding DNA: TGTGCCAGCAGCCCCAGACAGGGAACCAATCAGCCCCAGCATTTT.